This entry describes one T cell receptor (beta chain). Its antigen is currently unknown. This sample was taken from a study of PD-1 blockade in mismatch repair-deficient tumors. Study-wide results and limits: Rapid post-treatment expansion, then contraction, generally preceding radiologic response, marked tumor-resident clones.

Using immunoSEQ multiplex PCR, the repertoire was profiled, and TCRdb retains in-frame clones only, with some absent. The sample lists around 40,000 clones; roughly 84% were seen once. CDR1 SGHNT and CDR2 YENEEA come from the germline V gene. The V and J ends lost 4 bases and 5 bases, in that order; junction bases with no gene match: 6. The CDR3 contains 16 residues. The TCR comes from an adult with mismatch repair-deficient cancer. J is TRBJ2-3 and V is TRBV11-3; TRBD2 agrees at 13 bases. The source material was PBMCs, sampled 38 weeks after starting pembrolizumab. This chain's CDR3 is CASSSGLAGEEDTQYF. CDR3 sequence (DNA): TGTGCCAGCAGCTCCGGACTAGCGGGAGAGGAAGATACGCAGTATTTT.